This T cell receptor (beta chain) was sequenced for a study of cytomegalovirus exposure and HLA in healthy donors. It was with 60 Vbeta and 13 Jbeta primers that the PCR ran. Profiled with immunoSEQ multiplex PCR; TCRdb holds only in-frame clones, not every one. The sample includes 150,000 to 200,000 clones, around 80% of them seen just once. This CDR3 spans 14 amino acids. V was clipped by 2 bases and J by 2 bases; unmatched bases: 3. Looked up from germline, CDR1 is MNHEY and CDR2 is SVGAGI. The sequence was collected from a woman younger than 45 in good health and CMV-seropositive. The sample was PBMCs. V usage is TRBV6-5 and J usage is TRBJ2-7; TRBD1 aligns across 7 bases. The CDR3: CASSYVGGTYEQYF. The CDR3 DNA reads TGTGCCAGCAGTTACGTAGGGGGCACCTACGAGCAGTACTTC.